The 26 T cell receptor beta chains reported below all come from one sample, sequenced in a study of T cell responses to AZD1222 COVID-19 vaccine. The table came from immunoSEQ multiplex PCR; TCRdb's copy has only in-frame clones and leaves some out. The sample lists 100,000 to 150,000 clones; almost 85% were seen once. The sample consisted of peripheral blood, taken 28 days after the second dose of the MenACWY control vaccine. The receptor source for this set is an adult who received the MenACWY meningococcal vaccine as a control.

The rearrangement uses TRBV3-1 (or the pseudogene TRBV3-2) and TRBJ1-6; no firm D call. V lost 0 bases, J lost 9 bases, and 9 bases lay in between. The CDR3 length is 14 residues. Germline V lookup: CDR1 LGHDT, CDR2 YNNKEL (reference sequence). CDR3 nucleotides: TGTGCCAGCAGCCAAGATCGGGAGGGTTCACCCCTCCACTTT. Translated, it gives CASSQDREGSPLHF.

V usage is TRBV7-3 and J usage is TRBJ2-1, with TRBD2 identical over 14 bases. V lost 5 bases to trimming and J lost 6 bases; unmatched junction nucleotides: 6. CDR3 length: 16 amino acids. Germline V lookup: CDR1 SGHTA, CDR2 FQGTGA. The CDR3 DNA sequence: TGTGCCAGCAGCCTTCAGACTAGCGGGAGGGCCAATGAGCAGTTCTTC. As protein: CASSLQTSGRANEQFF.

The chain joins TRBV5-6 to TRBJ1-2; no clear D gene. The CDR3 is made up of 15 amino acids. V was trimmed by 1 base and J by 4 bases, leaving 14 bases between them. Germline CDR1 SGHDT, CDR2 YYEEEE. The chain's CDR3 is CASSLSGVRGYGYTF. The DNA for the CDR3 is TGTGCCAGCAGCTTGTCGGGTGTACGTGGCTATGGCTACACCTTC.

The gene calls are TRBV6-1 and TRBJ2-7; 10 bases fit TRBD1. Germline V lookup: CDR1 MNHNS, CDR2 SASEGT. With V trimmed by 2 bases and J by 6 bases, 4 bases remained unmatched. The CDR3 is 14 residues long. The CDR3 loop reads CASSEPGTGVEQYV. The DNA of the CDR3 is TGTGCCAGCAGTGAACCAGGGACAGGGGTCGAGCAGTACGTC.

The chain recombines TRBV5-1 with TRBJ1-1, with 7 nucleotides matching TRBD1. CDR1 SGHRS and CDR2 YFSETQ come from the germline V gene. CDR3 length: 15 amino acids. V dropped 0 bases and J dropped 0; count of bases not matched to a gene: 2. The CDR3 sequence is CASSLVGTVNTEAFF. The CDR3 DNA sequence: TGCGCCAGCAGCTTGGTGGGGACAGTGAACACTGAAGCTTTCTTT. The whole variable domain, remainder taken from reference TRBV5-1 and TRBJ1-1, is KAGVTQTPRYLIKTRGQQVTLSCSPISGHRSVSWYQQTPGQGLQFLFEYFSETQRNKGNFPGRFSGRQFSNSRSEMNVSTLELGDSALYLCASSLVGTVNTEAFFGQGTRLTVV.

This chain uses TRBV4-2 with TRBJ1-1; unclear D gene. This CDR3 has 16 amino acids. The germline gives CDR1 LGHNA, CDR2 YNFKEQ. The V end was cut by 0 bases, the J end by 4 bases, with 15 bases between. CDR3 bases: TGTGCCAGCAGCCAAGAGGCTGAGGGATCCCGCACTGAAGCTTTCTTT. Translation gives CASSQEAEGSRTEAFF.

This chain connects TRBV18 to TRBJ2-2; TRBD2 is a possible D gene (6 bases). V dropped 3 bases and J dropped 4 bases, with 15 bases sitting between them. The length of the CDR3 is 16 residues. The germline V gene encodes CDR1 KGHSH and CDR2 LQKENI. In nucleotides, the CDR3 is TGTGCCAGCTCACCCGCGGGGACGGTGGGCACCGGGGAGCTGTTTTTT. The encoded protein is CASSPAGTVGTGELFF.

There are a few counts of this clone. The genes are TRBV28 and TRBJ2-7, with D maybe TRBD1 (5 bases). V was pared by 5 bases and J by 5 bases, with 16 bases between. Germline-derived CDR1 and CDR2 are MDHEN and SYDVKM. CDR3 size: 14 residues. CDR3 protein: CASSKGREGDEQYF. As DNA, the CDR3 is TGTGCCAGCAGTAAGGGCAGGGAAGGTGACGAGCAGTACTTC.

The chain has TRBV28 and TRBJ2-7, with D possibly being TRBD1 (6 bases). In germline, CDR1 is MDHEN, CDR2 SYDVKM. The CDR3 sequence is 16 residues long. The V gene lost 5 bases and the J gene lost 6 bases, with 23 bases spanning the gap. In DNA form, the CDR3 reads TGTGCCAGCAGTACCCCCTTATTTGCGCAGGGGCGCGAGCAGTACGTC. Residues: CASSTPLFAQGREQYV.

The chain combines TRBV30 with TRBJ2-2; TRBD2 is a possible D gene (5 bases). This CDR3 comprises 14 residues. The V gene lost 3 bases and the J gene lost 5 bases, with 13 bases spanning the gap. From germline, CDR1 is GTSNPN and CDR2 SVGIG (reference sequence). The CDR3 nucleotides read TGTGCCTGGAGGAGGCCCGGGATGACCGGGGAGCTGTTTTTT. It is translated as CAWRRPGMTGELFF.

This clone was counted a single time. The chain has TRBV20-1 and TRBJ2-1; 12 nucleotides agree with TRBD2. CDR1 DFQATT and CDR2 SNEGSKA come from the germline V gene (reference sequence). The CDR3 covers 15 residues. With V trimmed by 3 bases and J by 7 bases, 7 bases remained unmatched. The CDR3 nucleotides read TGCAGTGCTAGTACGGGGCTAGCGGGAGGGAATGAGCAGTTCTTC. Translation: CSASTGLAGGNEQFF.

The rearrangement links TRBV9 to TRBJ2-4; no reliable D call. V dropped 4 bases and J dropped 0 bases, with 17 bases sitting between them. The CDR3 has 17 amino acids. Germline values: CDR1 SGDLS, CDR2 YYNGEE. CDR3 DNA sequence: TGTGCCAGCAGCCCCCCCAGGTCACTCTTAGCCAAAAACATTCAGTACTTC. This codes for CASSPPRSLLAKNIQYF.

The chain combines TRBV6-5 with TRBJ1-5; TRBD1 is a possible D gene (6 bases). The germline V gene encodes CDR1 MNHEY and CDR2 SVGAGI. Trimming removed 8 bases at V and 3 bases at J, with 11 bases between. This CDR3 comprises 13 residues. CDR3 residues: CASSDRINQPQHF. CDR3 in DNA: TGTGCCAGCTCCGACAGGATCAATCAGCCCCAGCATTTT.

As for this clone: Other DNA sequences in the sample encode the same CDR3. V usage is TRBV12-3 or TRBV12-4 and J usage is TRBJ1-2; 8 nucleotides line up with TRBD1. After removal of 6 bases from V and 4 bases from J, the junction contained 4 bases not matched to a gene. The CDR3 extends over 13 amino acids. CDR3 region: CASSPDRAYGYTF. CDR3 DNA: TGTGCCAGCAGCCCGGACAGGGCCTATGGCTACACCTTC.

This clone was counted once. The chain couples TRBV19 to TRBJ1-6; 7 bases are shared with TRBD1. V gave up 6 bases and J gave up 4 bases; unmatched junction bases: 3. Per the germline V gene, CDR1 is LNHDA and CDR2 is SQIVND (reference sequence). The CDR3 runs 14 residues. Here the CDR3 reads CASSKGQYNSPLHF. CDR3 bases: TGTGCCAGTAGCAAGGGACAGTATAATTCACCCCTCCACTTT.

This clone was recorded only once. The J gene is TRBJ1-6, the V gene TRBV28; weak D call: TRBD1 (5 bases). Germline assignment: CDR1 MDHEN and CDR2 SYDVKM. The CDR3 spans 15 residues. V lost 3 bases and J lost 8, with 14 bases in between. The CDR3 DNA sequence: TGTGCCAGCAGTTTTCCGGGGACTGTGGATTCACCCCTCCACTTT. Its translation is CASSFPGTVDSPLHF.

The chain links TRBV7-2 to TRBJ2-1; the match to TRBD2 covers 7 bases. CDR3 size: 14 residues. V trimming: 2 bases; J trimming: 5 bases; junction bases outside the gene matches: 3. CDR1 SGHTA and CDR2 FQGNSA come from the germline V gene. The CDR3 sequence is CASSLSGVNNEQFF. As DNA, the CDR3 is TGTGCCAGCAGCTTAAGCGGGGTGAACAATGAGCAGTTCTTC.

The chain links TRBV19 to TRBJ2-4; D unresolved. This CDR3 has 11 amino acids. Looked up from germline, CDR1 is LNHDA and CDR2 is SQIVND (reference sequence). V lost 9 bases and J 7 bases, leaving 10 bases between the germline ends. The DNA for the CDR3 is TGTGCCAGCAGCGTAGGGAACATTCAGTACTTC. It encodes CASSVGNIQYF. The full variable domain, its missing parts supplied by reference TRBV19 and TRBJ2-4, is DGGITQSPKYLFRKEGQNVTLSCEQNLNHDAMYWYRQDPGQGLRLIYYSQIVNDFQKGDIAEGYSVSREKKESFPLTVTSAQKNPTAFYLCASSVGNIQYFGAGTRLSVL.

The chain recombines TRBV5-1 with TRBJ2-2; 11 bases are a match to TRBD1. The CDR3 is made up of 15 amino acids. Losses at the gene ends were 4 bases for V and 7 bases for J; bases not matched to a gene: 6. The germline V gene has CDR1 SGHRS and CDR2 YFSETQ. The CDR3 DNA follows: TGCGCCAGCAGCACCCGGACAGGGGGCCTCGGGGAGCTGTTTTTT. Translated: CASSTRTGGLGELFF. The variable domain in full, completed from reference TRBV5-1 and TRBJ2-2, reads KAGVTQTPRYLIKTRGQQVTLSCSPISGHRSVSWYQQTPGQGLQFLFEYFSETQRNKGNFPGRFSGRQFSNSRSEMNVSTLELGDSALYLCASSTRTGGLGELFFGEGSRLTVL.

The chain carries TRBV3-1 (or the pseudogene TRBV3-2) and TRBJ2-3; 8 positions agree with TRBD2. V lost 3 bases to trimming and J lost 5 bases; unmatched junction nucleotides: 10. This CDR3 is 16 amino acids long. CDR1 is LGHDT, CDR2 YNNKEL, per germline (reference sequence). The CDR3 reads CASSHRGAGVRDTQYF. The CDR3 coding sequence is TGTGCCAGCAGCCACCGGGGAGCGGGAGTCAGAGATACGCAGTATTTT.

Here the CDR3 DNA reads TGTGCCACCAGTGACCGTTTGAAGGGGCTAGCGATGACCGGGGAGCTGTTTTTT. Translating it yields CATSDRLKGLAMTGELFF. The chain joins TRBV24-1 to TRBJ2-2; D might be TRBD2 (6 bases). This CDR3 spans 18 amino acids. Per germline, CDR1 KGHDR and CDR2 SFDVKD. Trimming took off 4 bases at V and 5 bases at J, with 22 bases between the two ends.

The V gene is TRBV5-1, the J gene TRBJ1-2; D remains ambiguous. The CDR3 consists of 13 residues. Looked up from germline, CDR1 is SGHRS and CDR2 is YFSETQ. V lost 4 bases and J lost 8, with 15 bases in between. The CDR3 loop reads CASSPPGLGGYTF. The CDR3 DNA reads TGCGCCAGCAGCCCCCCCGGATTGGGGGGCTACACCTTC.

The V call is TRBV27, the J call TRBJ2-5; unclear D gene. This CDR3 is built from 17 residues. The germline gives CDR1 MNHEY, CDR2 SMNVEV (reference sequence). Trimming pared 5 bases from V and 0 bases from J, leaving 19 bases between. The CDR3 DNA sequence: TGTGCCAGCAGTACAAAACCTTTAACACAAAACCAAGAGACCCAGTACTTC. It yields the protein CASSTKPLTQNQETQYF.

This CDR3 reads CASSYRNTGELFF. The CDR3 DNA is TGTGCCAGCAGTTACAGGAACACCGGGGAGCTGTTTTTT. The chain employs TRBV11-2 and TRBJ2-2; no firm D call. Germline CDR1 is SGHAT and CDR2 is FQNNGV. The ends were cut back, 6 bases at V and 1 base at J, with 6 bases in the middle. This CDR3 is built from 13 residues.

The CDR3 DNA is TGTGCCAGCAGTTTTGGCGCAGATGGCTACACCTTC. Its protein product is CASSFGADGYTF. J is TRBJ1-2 and V is TRBV28, with D hard to call. Between the trimmed V and J ends, which lost 3 bases and 6 bases, there was a span of 8 bases. CDR1 and CDR2 (germline): MDHEN, SYDVKM. This CDR3 has 12 residues.

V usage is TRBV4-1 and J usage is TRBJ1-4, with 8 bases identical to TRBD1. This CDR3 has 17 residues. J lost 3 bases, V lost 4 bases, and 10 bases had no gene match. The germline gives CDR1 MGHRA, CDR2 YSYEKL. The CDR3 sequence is CASSLGPGGLANEKLFF. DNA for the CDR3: TGCGCCAGCAGCCTCGGACCAGGGGGCCTGGCTAATGAAAAACTGTTTTTT.